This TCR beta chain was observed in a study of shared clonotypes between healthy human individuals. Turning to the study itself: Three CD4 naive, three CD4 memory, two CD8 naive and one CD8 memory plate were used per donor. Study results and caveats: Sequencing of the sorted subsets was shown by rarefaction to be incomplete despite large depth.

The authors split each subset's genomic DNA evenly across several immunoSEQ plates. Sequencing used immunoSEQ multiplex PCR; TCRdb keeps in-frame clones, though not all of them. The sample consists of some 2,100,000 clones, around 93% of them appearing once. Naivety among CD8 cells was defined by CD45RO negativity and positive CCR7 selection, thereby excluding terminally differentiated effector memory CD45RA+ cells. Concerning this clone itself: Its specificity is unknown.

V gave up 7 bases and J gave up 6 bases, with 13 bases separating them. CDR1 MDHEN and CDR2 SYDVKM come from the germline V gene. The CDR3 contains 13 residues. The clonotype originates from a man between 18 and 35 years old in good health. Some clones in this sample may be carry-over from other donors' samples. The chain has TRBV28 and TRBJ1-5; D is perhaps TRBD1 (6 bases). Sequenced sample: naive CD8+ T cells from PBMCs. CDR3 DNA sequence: TGTGCCAGCAAAGGGCGGGGGGCTCAGCCCCAGCATTTT. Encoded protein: CASKGRGAQPQHF.